The 13 T cell receptor beta chains given below trace back to one sample, sequenced in a study of blood T cell repertoires in COVID-19. Some clones are missing from TCRdb's copy, which holds only in-frame ones; the method was immunoSEQ multiplex PCR. The table records approximately 280,000 clones, roughly 80% of them present only once. Sequencing used PBMCs or T cells enriched from blood (not recorded which). The source of these receptors is a man aged 40-49 years who had been exposed to COVID-19.

This chain uses TRBV18 with TRBJ1-1; D gene ambiguous. V lost 3 bases and J lost 4, with 6 bases in between. The CDR3 is 12 residues long. CDR1 and CDR2 from the germline V gene are KGHSH and LQKENI. CDR3 in amino acids: CASSPPTTEAFF. CDR3 DNA: TGTGCCAGCTCACCTCCTACCACTGAAGCTTTCTTT.

The chain recombines TRBV10-3 with TRBJ2-1; 11 nucleotides line up with TRBD2. Trimming cost V 6 bases and J 3 bases; bases outside gene matches: 10. The CDR3 covers 17 residues. CDR1 and CDR2 (germline): ENHRY, SYGVKD. The CDR3 DNA follows: TGTGCCATCAGGGCGATAGCGGGAGGGCTAGTCTACAATGAGCAGTTCTTC. Residues: CAIRAIAGGLVYNEQFF.

The count of this clone is one. The chain carries TRBV11-3 and TRBJ2-3; possibly TRBD2 for D (5 bases). Between the trimmed V and J ends, which lost 3 bases and 4 bases, there was a span of 8 bases. This CDR3 region has 13 residues. CDR1 is SGHNT and CDR2 is YENEEA in the germline V gene. CDR3 amino acids: CASSLGSSDTQYF. The CDR3 bases are TGTGCCAGCAGCTTGGGGAGTTCAGATACGCAGTATTTT.

The chain recombines TRBV14 with TRBJ1-2; 7 bases agree with TRBD1. Per germline, CDR1 SGHDN and CDR2 FVKESK. The CDR3 is 13 residues long. The J segment lost 7 bases and the V segment lost 1 base, leaving 3 bases of the junction unmatched. For the CDR3, the DNA is TGTGCCAGCAGCCAAGCGACAGGGTTTGGCTACACCTTC. Translation gives CASSQATGFGYTF. Looking up the rest from reference TRBV14 and TRBJ1-2 gives the full variable domain: EAGVTQFPSHSVIEKGQTVTLRCDPISGHDNLYWYRRVMGKEIKFLLHFVKESKQDESGMPNNRFLAERTGGTYSTLKVQPAELEDSGVYFCASSQATGFGYTFGSGTRLTVV.

The chain links TRBV29-1 to TRBJ2-1, with D possibly being TRBD2 (5 bases). CDR1 and CDR2 (germline): SQVTM, ANQGSEA. The CDR3 consists of 11 residues. The ends were cut back, 5 bases at V and 16 bases at J, with 18 bases in the middle. CDR3 sequence reads: CSVFKTRTGFF. DNA for the CDR3: TGCAGCGTTTTCAAAACTAGGACGGGATTCTTC.

This clone was counted once. This rearrangement joins TRBV6-5 to TRBJ1-1, with D unclear. Trimming took off 6 bases at V and 1 base at J, with 12 bases between the two ends. This CDR3 is built from 14 residues. Germline V gene sequence: CDR1 MNHEY, CDR2 SVGAGI. The CDR3 loop reads CASRIDRRNTEAFF. For the CDR3, the DNA is TGTGCCAGCAGAATTGATAGAAGGAACACTGAAGCTTTCTTT.

This chain uses TRBV6-5 with TRBJ1-1, with a possible D match to TRBD1 (5 bases). Trimming removed 7 bases from V and 4 bases from J, with 13 bases in between. CDR3 length equals 13 residues. Germline-derived CDR1 and CDR2 are MNHEY and SVGAGI. The CDR3 loop is CASTTGVPTEAFF. The CDR3 DNA reads as TGTGCCAGCACGACGGGGGTGCCCACTGAAGCTTTCTTT.

This chain uses TRBV7-9 with TRBJ2-1; D ambiguous. In germline, CDR1 is SEHNR, CDR2 FQNEAQ (reference sequence). V was shortened by 6 bases and J by 6 bases, with 9 bases between the two germline ends. The CDR3 totals 12 residues. CDR3 amino acids: CASSPRPNEQFF. The DNA of the CDR3 is TGTGCCAGCAGTCCCCGTCCCAATGAGCAGTTCTTC.

The CDR3 loop is CASSYGAGATEAFF. The CDR3 DNA is TGTGCCAGCAGTTACGGAGCAGGGGCCACTGAAGCTTTCTTT. The chain carries TRBV6-6 and TRBJ1-1; tentatively, D is TRBD1 (6 bases). The V end lost 2 bases, the J end lost 4 bases, and 11 bases lay between the germline ends. The CDR3 covers 14 residues. The germline V gene encodes CDR1 MNHNY and CDR2 SVGAGI (reference sequence).

The rearrangement joins TRBV20-1 to TRBJ2-3, with D perhaps TRBD1 (5 bases). The germline gives CDR1 DFQATT, CDR2 SNEGSKA (reference sequence). The CDR3 contains 12 residues. V lost 3 bases to trimming and J lost 8 bases, with 12 bases between them. This chain's CDR3 is CSASYNQGTQYF. The CDR3 DNA is TGCAGTGCTAGTTATAACCAGGGTACGCAGTATTTT.

A few counts support this clone. This chain links TRBV3-1 (or the pseudogene TRBV3-2) with TRBJ1-5; 7 bases are shared with TRBD1. The junction had 2 bases not matched to a gene; V was cut back by 2 bases and J by 7 bases. Per the germline V gene, CDR1 is LGHDT and CDR2 is YNNKEL (reference sequence). The CDR3 is made up of 13 amino acids. The CDR3 nucleotides read TGTGCCAGCAGCCAAAACAGGGGACAGCCCCAGCATTTT. Protein: CASSQNRGQPQHF.

The chain is built from TRBV7-3 and TRBJ2-3; 8 bases match TRBD2. Germline V gene data show CDR1 as SGHTA and CDR2 as FQGTGA. Losses at the gene ends were 5 bases for V and 2 bases for J; bases not matched to a gene: 6. The CDR3 runs 15 residues. CDR3 bases: TGTGCCAGCAGCAAAATGGGACTAGACACAGATACGCAGTATTTT. It codes for CASSKMGLDTDTQYF.

The chain recombines TRBV5-6 with TRBJ2-3, with D maybe TRBD2 (6 bases). The CDR3 length is 12 residues. Germline CDR1 reads SGHDT; CDR2 reads YYEEEE. The V and J ends lost 8 bases and 4 bases respectively, with 11 bases between them. CDR3 sequence reads: CASTLAADTQYF. CDR3 sequence (DNA): TGTGCCAGTACACTAGCTGCAGATACGCAGTATTTT.